A selection of T cell receptor beta chains follows, all from one sample in a study of blood T cell repertoires in COVID-19. The method was immunoSEQ multiplex PCR; TCRdb's version includes in-frame clones alone and lacks a portion of them. The sample yields a few hundred thousand clones, around nine tenths seen once. Material: peripheral blood. The source is a man in his forties who had recovered from COVID-19. Each CDR3 is given with its conserved first and last residue. A D gene is named only where the DNA matches it firmly. Size values are once, few and many counts, or a class for expanded clones, and some rows have none.

V,D,size,J,CDR3,DNA
TRBV25-1,NA,NA,TRBJ1-3,CASSFPGGNTIYF,TGTGCCAGCAGTTTTCCAGGGGGAAACACCATATATTTT
TRBV7-2,TRBD1,NA,TRBJ2-7,CASSLATGLYEQYF,TGTGCCAGCAGCTTAGCGACAGGGTTGTACGAGCAGTACTTC
TRBV5-3,TRBD1,NA,TRBJ2-3,CARSLDRVETDTQYF,TGTGCCAGAAGCCTGGACAGGGTAGAGACAGATACGCAGTATTTT
TRBV4-3,NA,once,TRBJ1-4,CASSQDPGSNEKLFF,TGCGCCAGCAGCCAAGATCCGGGATCTAATGAAAAACTGTTTTTT
TRBV7-9,TRBD1,NA,TRBJ1-5,CAQVGTALNQPQHF,TGTGCCCAGGTTGGGACAGCCCTCAATCAGCCCCAGCATTTT
TRBV11-2,TRBD2,NA,TRBJ2-5,CASSGTSGRLETQYF,TGTGCCAGCAGCGGGACTAGCGGGAGGTTAGAGACCCAGTACTTC
TRBV11-2,NA,NA,TRBJ2-7,CASSLPNRAGEQYF,TGTGCCAGCAGCTTACCGAACAGGGCCGGCGAGCAGTACTTC
TRBV9,NA,NA,TRBJ2-1,CASSVVGGGSPEQFF,TGTGCCAGCAGCGTAGTAGGGGGAGGGTCCCCTGAGCAGTTCTTC
TRBV5-1,TRBD2,NA,TRBJ2-7,CASRRDGLVYEQYF,TGCGCCAGCAGAAGGGACGGACTAGTCTACGAGCAGTACTTC
TRBV6-2/TRBV6-3,NA,NA,TRBJ2-7,CASSSQYRPHEQYF,TGTGCCAGCAGCTCCCAGTACCGCCCCCACGAGCAGTACTTC
TRBV7-3,NA,few,TRBJ1-6,CASSSDRDSPLHF,TGTGCCAGCAGCTCCGATAGAGATTCACCCCTCCACTTT
TRBV4-1,TRBD2,once,TRBJ2-3,CASSQQGREESDTQYF,TGCGCCAGCAGCCAACAGGGGCGGGAGGAGTCAGATACGCAGTATTTT
TRBV7-7,TRBD2,NA,TRBJ2-5,CASSLAAGGPRETQYF,TGTGCCAGCAGCTTAGCGGCGGGGGGGCCTCGGGAGACCCAGTACTTC
TRBV2,TRBD1,once,TRBJ1-5,CASGTGGAGYQPQHF,TGTGCCAGTGGGACAGGTGGTGCGGGGTATCAGCCCCAGCATTTT
TRBV11-2,NA,NA,TRBJ1-2,CASSINRAGYTF,TGTGCCAGCAGCATCAACAGGGCTGGCTACACCTTC
TRBV5-5,NA,NA,TRBJ1-2,CASSLQGYYGYTF,TGTGCCAGCAGCTTGCAGGGCTACTATGGCTACACCTTC
TRBV2,NA,NA,TRBJ1-4,CASSDALPGATNEKLFF,TGTGCCAGCAGTGACGCCCTGCCCGGGGCAACTAATGAAAAACTGTTTTTT
TRBV6-6,TRBD2,NA,TRBJ2-7,CASAAGYEQYF,TGTGCCAGCGCAGCGGGGTACGAGCAGTACTTC
TRBV30,NA,NA,TRBJ2-2,CAWNELNTGELFF,TGTGCCTGGAATGAACTGAACACCGGGGAGCTGTTTTTT
TRBV18,NA,NA,TRBJ2-1,CASSSPYEQFF,TGTGCCAGCTCATCACCCTATGAGCAGTTCTTC
TRBV30,TRBD1,NA,TRBJ1-2,CAWSGQGRGYTF,TGTGCCTGGAGTGGACAGGGAAGGGGCTACACCTTC
TRBV7-8,NA,NA,TRBJ2-7,CASSLEVEPYEQYF,TGTGCCAGCAGCTTAGAGGTGGAGCCCTACGAGCAGTACTTC
TRBV11-2,TRBD1,once,TRBJ1-6,CASSILRQGGNSPLHF,TGTGCCAGCAGCATCCTAAGACAGGGGGGAAATTCACCCCTCCACTTT
TRBV3-1/TRBV3-2,TRBD1,NA,TRBJ1-2,CASSQKKGDRVNYGYTF,TGTGCCAGCAGCCAAAAGAAGGGGGACAGGGTTAACTATGGCTACACCTTC
TRBV18,TRBD1,NA,TRBJ1-2,CASSGQGNYGYTF,TGTGCCAGCTCCGGACAGGGAAACTATGGCTACACCTTC
TRBV10-1,NA,NA,TRBJ1-1,CASSAVRGTEAFF,TGCGCCAGCAGTGCGGTCAGGGGCACTGAAGCTTTCTTT
TRBV18,NA,NA,TRBJ1-2,CASSPDGNDYGYTF,TGTGCCAGCTCACCGGACGGGAACGACTATGGCTACACCTTC
TRBV5-1,NA,NA,TRBJ2-3,CASSFFVNRRGTDTQYF,TGCGCCAGCAGCTTTTTTGTGAACCGACGGGGCACAGATACGCAGTATTTT
TRBV5-4,NA,NA,TRBJ2-3,CASSLAGGFTDTQYF,TGTGCCAGCAGCTTGGCAGGAGGTTTTACAGATACGCAGTATTTT
TRBV3-1/TRBV3-2,NA,NA,TRBJ1-1,CASSRFQATEAFF,TGTGCCAGCAGCCGTTTCCAAGCCACTGAAGCTTTCTTT
TRBV5-1,TRBD1,NA,TRBJ2-2,CASSETGVTGELFF,TGCGCCAGCAGCGAGACAGGGGTCACCGGGGAGCTGTTTTTT
TRBV29-1,TRBD1,few,TRBJ1-2,CSVETGGGYGYTF,TGCAGCGTTGAAACAGGGGGAGGGTATGGCTACACCTTC
TRBV6-2/TRBV6-3,NA,once,TRBJ1-1,CASSPGSGRYGTEAFF,TGTGCCAGCAGCCCTGGCTCAGGGAGGTATGGGACTGAAGCTTTCTTT
TRBV30,NA,NA,TRBJ2-7,CAGSLTSGLSYEQYF,TGTGCCGGGTCCTTGACGTCAGGGCTCTCCTACGAGCAGTACTTC
TRBV11-3,NA,NA,TRBJ2-1,CASSRGEINEQFF,TGTGCCAGCAGCAGGGGCGAGATCAATGAGCAGTTCTTC
TRBV25-1,NA,NA,TRBJ2-3,CASSPLQGFGDTQYF,TGTGCCAGCAGTCCCCTACAGGGATTTGGAGATACGCAGTATTTT
TRBV7-6,NA,NA,TRBJ2-3,CASSLAGTPTDTQYF,TGTGCCAGCAGCTTAGCGGGGACTCCCACAGATACGCAGTATTTT
TRBV7-2,NA,NA,TRBJ2-4,CASSLVAKLAKNIQYF,TGTGCCAGCAGTCTAGTGGCCAAATTAGCCAAAAACATTCAGTACTTC